This T cell receptor beta chain was captured in a study of blood T cell repertoires in COVID-19. For the study at large: Nucleic acid was either cDNA or gDNA, and it came from T cells, B-cell-depleted T cells, or PBMCs.

Assignment of participants to cohorts was predicated upon participant-reported clinical history. Recovered Cohort 3 donors showed two negative PCRs, clearance, or symptom resolution. This clone showed up just once. The data were produced by immunoSEQ multiplex PCR, yet TCRdb's version contains in-frame clones alone and is incomplete. Counted here are a few hundred thousand clones, approximately 90% occurring once; the ten biggest clones make up over 0.95%. J was trimmed by 5 bases and V by 10 bases; bases with no gene match: 7. The CDR3 loop spans 13 amino acids. Sequencing was carried out using PBMCs or T cells enriched from blood (not recorded which). The gene calls are TRBV12-3 or TRBV12-4 and TRBJ2-1, with TRBD2 matching over 8 bases. This clonotype was sampled from a man aged 18-30 years who had recovered from COVID-19. CDR3 coding DNA: TGTGCCACTAGACTAGCGAACGACAATGAGCAGTTCTTC. Residues: CATRLANDNEQFF.